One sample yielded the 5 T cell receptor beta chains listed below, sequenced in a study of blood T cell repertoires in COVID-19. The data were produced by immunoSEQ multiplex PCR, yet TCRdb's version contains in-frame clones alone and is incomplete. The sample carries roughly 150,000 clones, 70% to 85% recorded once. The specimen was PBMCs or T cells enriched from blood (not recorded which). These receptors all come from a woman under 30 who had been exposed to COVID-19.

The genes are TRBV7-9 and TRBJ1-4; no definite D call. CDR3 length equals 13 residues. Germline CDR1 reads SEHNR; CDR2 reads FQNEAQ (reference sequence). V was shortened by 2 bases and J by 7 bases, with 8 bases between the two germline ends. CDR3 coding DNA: TGTGCCAGCAGCTTAACTATACGTGAAAAACTGTTTTTT. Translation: CASSLTIREKLFF.

This chain's CDR3 is CASSGGHPNSGNTIYF. CDR3 DNA sequence: TGTGCCAGCAGTGGGGGACACCCCAACTCTGGAAACACCATATATTTT. The rearrangement links TRBV27 to TRBJ1-3; a weak D match, TRBD1 (6 bases). Germline V gives CDR1 MNHEY, CDR2 SMNVEV (reference sequence). This CDR3 is 16 amino acids long. Trimming left V 5 bases short and J 0 bases short, with 14 bases between.

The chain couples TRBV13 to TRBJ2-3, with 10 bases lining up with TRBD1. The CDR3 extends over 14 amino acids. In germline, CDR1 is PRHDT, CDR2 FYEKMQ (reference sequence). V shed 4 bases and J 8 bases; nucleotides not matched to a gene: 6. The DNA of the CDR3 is TGTGCCAGCAGCTCTAGACAGGGGGCTAGTACGCAGTATTTT. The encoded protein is CASSSRQGASTQYF.

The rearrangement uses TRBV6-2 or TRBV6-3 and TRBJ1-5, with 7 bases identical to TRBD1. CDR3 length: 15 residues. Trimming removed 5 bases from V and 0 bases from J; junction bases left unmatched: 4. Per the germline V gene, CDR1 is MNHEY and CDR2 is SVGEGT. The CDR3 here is CASSPGQYSNQPQHF. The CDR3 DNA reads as TGTGCCAGCAGTCCGGGACAGTATAGCAATCAGCCCCAGCATTTT.

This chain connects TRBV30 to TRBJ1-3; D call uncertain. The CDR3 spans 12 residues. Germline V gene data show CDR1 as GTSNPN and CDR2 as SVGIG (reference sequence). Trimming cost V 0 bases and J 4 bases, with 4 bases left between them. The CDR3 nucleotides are TGTGCCTGGAGTGTAGCAGGAAACACCATATATTTT. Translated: CAWSVAGNTIYF.